A selection of T cell receptor beta chains follows, all from one sample in a study of Ad26.COV2.S vaccination and SARS-CoV-2 variants. The method was immunoSEQ multiplex PCR; TCRdb's version includes in-frame clones alone and lacks a portion of them. The sample carries 200,000 to 300,000 clones, roughly 89% recorded once. The specimen was peripheral blood, collected in a trial of Ad26.COV2.S vaccine versus placebo. The source is a person aged 18-60 years who received the Ad26.COV2.S COVID-19 vaccine or a placebo. Each CDR3 is given with its conserved first and last residue. The order of the fields is D gene, clone size, J gene, V gene, CDR3 protein, CDR3 DNA. The D gene is left open where the match is weak. The size entry is marked missing in some rows and otherwise reads once, few, many or a size class.

d_gene: -
abundance: -
j_gene: TRBJ1-4
v_gene: TRBV7-2
CDR3aa: CASSFRLNEKLFF
CDR3nt: TGTGCCAGCAGCTTCCGGCTTAATGAAAAACTGTTTTTT

d_gene: TRBD2
abundance: -
j_gene: TRBJ2-5
v_gene: TRBV11-2
CDR3aa: CASIPGGLGQETQYF
CDR3nt: TGTGCCAGCATCCCGGGGGGGCTTGGCCAAGAGACCCAGTACTTC

d_gene: -
abundance: -
j_gene: TRBJ2-1
v_gene: TRBV18
CDR3aa: CASSPYLPSRYNEQFF
CDR3nt: TGTGCCAGCTCACCCTATCTACCATCTAGATACAATGAGCAGTTCTTC

d_gene: -
abundance: -
j_gene: TRBJ1-3
v_gene: TRBV6-5
CDR3aa: CASSYHGQGNGNTIYF
CDR3nt: TGTGCCAGCAGTTACCACGGCCAGGGAAACGGAAACACCATATATTTT

d_gene: -
abundance: -
j_gene: TRBJ1-2
v_gene: TRBV5-1
CDR3aa: CASSFPDTNYGYTF
CDR3nt: TGCGCCAGCAGCTTCCCCGACACAAACTATGGCTACACCTTC

d_gene: -
abundance: -
j_gene: TRBJ1-1
v_gene: TRBV20-1
CDR3aa: CSARSGAEAFF
CDR3nt: TGCAGTGCTAGGTCAGGGGCTGAAGCTTTCTTT

d_gene: -
abundance: -
j_gene: TRBJ1-3
v_gene: TRBV18
CDR3aa: CASSPGESSGNTIYF
CDR3nt: TGTGCCAGCTCACCAGGGGAAAGCTCTGGAAACACCATATATTTT

d_gene: -
abundance: few
j_gene: TRBJ2-1
v_gene: TRBV11-2
CDR3aa: CASSQGGRRGEQFF
CDR3nt: TGTGCCAGCAGCCAGGGGGGGAGGCGGGGTGAGCAGTTCTTC

d_gene: -
abundance: once
j_gene: TRBJ2-3
v_gene: TRBV5-4
CDR3aa: CASSLPTADTQYF
CDR3nt: TGTGCCAGCAGCTTGCCCACGGCAGATACGCAGTATTTT

d_gene: TRBD1
abundance: -
j_gene: TRBJ2-5
v_gene: TRBV19
CDR3aa: CASSSGTEETQYF
CDR3nt: TGTGCCAGTAGTTCAGGGACAGAAGAGACCCAGTACTTC

d_gene: -
abundance: -
j_gene: TRBJ1-2
v_gene: TRBV5-1
CDR3aa: CASSLDGRASYGYTF
CDR3nt: TGCGCCAGCAGCTTGGACGGCAGGGCGTCGTATGGCTACACCTTC

d_gene: TRBD1
abundance: -
j_gene: TRBJ2-5
v_gene: TRBV18
CDR3aa: CASSLMTGQETQYF
CDR3nt: TGTGCCAGCTCACTAATGACAGGGCAAGAGACCCAGTACTTC

d_gene: -
abundance: -
j_gene: TRBJ2-3
v_gene: TRBV5-3
CDR3aa: CARSLPPPLEGTDTQYF
CDR3nt: TGTGCCAGAAGCTTGCCCCCACCCCTCGAGGGCACAGATACGCAGTATTTT

d_gene: -
abundance: -
j_gene: TRBJ2-5
v_gene: TRBV11-2
CDR3aa: CASSLGGFQETQYF
CDR3nt: TGTGCCAGCAGCTTAGGGGGCTTCCAAGAGACCCAGTACTTC

d_gene: -
abundance: -
j_gene: TRBJ2-1
v_gene: TRBV3-1/TRBV3-2
CDR3aa: CASSKNLRLNGKYNEQFF
CDR3nt: TGTGCCAGCAGCAAAAATCTCCGGCTGAACGGGAAATACAATGAGCAGTTCTTC

d_gene: TRBD1
abundance: -
j_gene: TRBJ2-7
v_gene: TRBV4-3
CDR3aa: CASSQGRTGRGQYF
CDR3nt: TGCGCCAGCAGCCAAGGGCGGACAGGACGGGGGCAGTACTTC

d_gene: TRBD2
abundance: -
j_gene: TRBJ2-3
v_gene: TRBV30
CDR3aa: CAWKDLGGVAGFGWTQYF
CDR3nt: TGTGCCTGGAAGGACCTTGGCGGGGTAGCGGGATTTGGGTGGACGCAGTATTTT

d_gene: -
abundance: -
j_gene: TRBJ2-5
v_gene: TRBV29-1
CDR3aa: CSVEPPGRLETQYF
CDR3nt: TGCAGCGTTGAACCCCCAGGCCGGTTAGAGACCCAGTACTTC

d_gene: -
abundance: -
j_gene: TRBJ1-1
v_gene: TRBV6-2/TRBV6-3
CDR3aa: CASSYSIAGAEAFF
CDR3nt: TGTGCCAGCAGTTACTCGATAGCCGGAGCTGAAGCTTTCTTT

d_gene: -
abundance: -
j_gene: TRBJ1-3
v_gene: TRBV30
CDR3aa: CAWSSYRSGNTIYF
CDR3nt: TGTGCCTGGAGTTCGTACCGCTCCGGAAACACCATATATTTT

d_gene: -
abundance: -
j_gene: TRBJ2-1
v_gene: TRBV27
CDR3aa: CASSPGGGRSYNEQFF
CDR3nt: TGTGCCAGCAGTCCCGGAGGGGGTCGGTCCTACAATGAGCAGTTCTTC

d_gene: TRBD1
abundance: -
j_gene: TRBJ2-2
v_gene: TRBV20-1
CDR3aa: CSADRVGELFF
CDR3nt: TGCAGTGCGGACAGGGTAGGGGAGCTGTTTTTT

d_gene: TRBD2
abundance: -
j_gene: TRBJ2-1
v_gene: TRBV5-1
CDR3aa: CASSLSQAIGTSGRMNEQFF
CDR3nt: TGCGCCAGCAGCTTGAGCCAGGCTATAGGGACTAGCGGGAGAATGAATGAGCAGTTCTTC

d_gene: -
abundance: -
j_gene: TRBJ1-1
v_gene: TRBV30
CDR3aa: CAWSLGTEAFF
CDR3nt: TGTGCCTGGAGTTTGGGAACTGAAGCTTTCTTT

d_gene: -
abundance: -
j_gene: TRBJ2-2
v_gene: TRBV25-1
CDR3aa: CASSDPNTGELFF
CDR3nt: TGTGCCAGCAGTGATCCGAACACCGGGGAGCTGTTTTTT

d_gene: -
abundance: -
j_gene: TRBJ1-2
v_gene: TRBV6-5
CDR3aa: CASSQGDYGYTF
CDR3nt: TGTGCCAGCAGTCAGGGAGACTATGGCTACACCTTC

d_gene: -
abundance: -
j_gene: TRBJ2-5
v_gene: TRBV4-1
CDR3aa: CASSQGGFQETQYF
CDR3nt: TGCGCCAGCAGCCAAGGAGGCTTCCAAGAGACCCAGTACTTC

d_gene: -
abundance: -
j_gene: TRBJ2-7
v_gene: TRBV4-1
CDR3aa: CASSHPVGASYEQYF
CDR3nt: TGCGCCAGCAGCCACCCCGTTGGGGCCTCCTACGAGCAGTACTTC

d_gene: TRBD1
abundance: -
j_gene: TRBJ1-6
v_gene: TRBV7-9
CDR3aa: CASSSGTGGSPLHF
CDR3nt: TGTGCCAGCAGCTCGGGGACAGGGGGGTCACCCCTCCACTTT

d_gene: TRBD2
abundance: -
j_gene: TRBJ2-3
v_gene: TRBV7-6
CDR3aa: CASSLRAGGPYTQYF
CDR3nt: TGTGCCAGCAGCTTAAGAGCGGGGGGGCCCTATACGCAGTATTTT

d_gene: -
abundance: -
j_gene: TRBJ2-1
v_gene: TRBV18
CDR3aa: CASSLPITSYNEQFF
CDR3nt: TGTGCCAGCTCACTACCAATAACTTCCTACAATGAGCAGTTCTTC

d_gene: TRBD2
abundance: -
j_gene: TRBJ2-1
v_gene: TRBV7-8
CDR3aa: CASSRGLAGANEQFF
CDR3nt: TGTGCCAGCAGCCGAGGACTAGCGGGGGCCAATGAGCAGTTCTTC

d_gene: -
abundance: -
j_gene: TRBJ1-6
v_gene: TRBV3-1/TRBV3-2
CDR3aa: CASSNTGKSPLHF
CDR3nt: TGTGCCAGCAGCAACACAGGGAAATCACCCCTCCACTTT

d_gene: -
abundance: -
j_gene: TRBJ2-3
v_gene: TRBV12-3/TRBV12-4
CDR3aa: CASSSSGTDTQYF
CDR3nt: TGTGCCAGCAGTTCTAGCGGCACAGATACGCAGTATTTT

d_gene: -
abundance: -
j_gene: TRBJ1-4
v_gene: TRBV4-1
CDR3aa: CASSQTRQNEKLFF
CDR3nt: TGCGCCAGCAGCCAAACCAGGCAGAATGAAAAACTGTTTTTT

d_gene: -
abundance: -
j_gene: TRBJ2-3
v_gene: TRBV9
CDR3aa: CASSKQGLDTDTQYF
CDR3nt: TGTGCCAGCAGCAAACAGGGTCTCGACACAGATACGCAGTATTTT

d_gene: TRBD1
abundance: once
j_gene: TRBJ1-5
v_gene: TRBV6-1
CDR3aa: CASSGRDRANNQPQHF
CDR3nt: TGTGCCAGCAGTGGCCGGGACAGAGCAAACAATCAGCCCCAGCATTTT

d_gene: -
abundance: -
j_gene: TRBJ1-5
v_gene: TRBV6-5
CDR3aa: CASSSGTAGRPQHF
CDR3nt: TGTGCCAGCAGCTCCGGGACCGCAGGTCGGCCCCAGCATTTT

d_gene: TRBD2
abundance: -
j_gene: TRBJ2-7
v_gene: TRBV19
CDR3aa: CASSISGGRRSYEQYF
CDR3nt: TGTGCCAGTAGTATTAGCGGGGGCCGGCGCTCCTACGAGCAGTACTTC

d_gene: -
abundance: -
j_gene: TRBJ2-7
v_gene: TRBV7-8
CDR3aa: CASSLGGGLTYEQYF
CDR3nt: TGTGCCAGCAGCTTAGGGGGCGGGCTCACCTACGAGCAGTACTTC

d_gene: -
abundance: -
j_gene: TRBJ1-1
v_gene: TRBV19
CDR3aa: CASTRKGYTEAFF
CDR3nt: TGTGCCAGCACCCGGAAAGGATACACTGAAGCTTTCTTT

d_gene: TRBD1
abundance: -
j_gene: TRBJ1-6
v_gene: TRBV2
CDR3aa: CATAKQGAISNSPLHF
CDR3nt: TGTGCCACCGCGAAACAGGGGGCGATCTCTAATTCACCCCTCCACTTT

d_gene: TRBD1
abundance: many
j_gene: TRBJ2-2
v_gene: TRBV7-3
CDR3aa: CASSSTGGTGELFF
CDR3nt: TGTGCCAGCAGCTCCACAGGGGGAACCGGGGAGCTGTTTTTT

d_gene: TRBD1
abundance: -
j_gene: TRBJ1-1
v_gene: TRBV7-2
CDR3aa: CASSLRGRGTEAFF
CDR3nt: TGTGCCAGCAGCTTAAGGGGGCGGGGAACTGAAGCTTTCTTT

d_gene: -
abundance: -
j_gene: TRBJ1-4
v_gene: TRBV30
CDR3aa: CAWRGTVRKLFF
CDR3nt: TGTGCCTGGAGGGGGACCGTCAGAAAACTGTTTTTT

d_gene: -
abundance: -
j_gene: TRBJ2-7
v_gene: TRBV7-2
CDR3aa: CASSLVRTDEQYF
CDR3nt: TGTGCCAGCAGCTTAGTACGGACCGACGAGCAGTACTTC

d_gene: TRBD2
abundance: -
j_gene: TRBJ2-2
v_gene: TRBV7-3
CDR3aa: CASSGGGLADTGELFF
CDR3nt: TGTGCCAGCAGCGGAGGGGGACTAGCGGACACCGGGGAGCTGTTTTTT

d_gene: TRBD1
abundance: -
j_gene: TRBJ1-2
v_gene: TRBV7-9
CDR3aa: CASSARGNGYTF
CDR3nt: TGTGCCAGCAGCGCCAGGGGGAACGGCTACACCTTC

d_gene: -
abundance: -
j_gene: TRBJ2-1
v_gene: TRBV4-3
CDR3aa: CASSQVSYNEQFF
CDR3nt: TGCGCCAGCAGCCAAGTCTCCTACAATGAGCAGTTCTTC

d_gene: -
abundance: -
j_gene: TRBJ2-4
v_gene: TRBV4-1
CDR3aa: CASSQGKGGLIAKNIQYF
CDR3nt: TGCGCCAGCAGCCAAGGAAAAGGGGGGCTGATAGCCAAAAACATTCAGTACTTC

d_gene: -
abundance: few
j_gene: TRBJ1-5
v_gene: TRBV5-6
CDR3aa: CASSGTRLSNQPQHF
CDR3nt: TGTGCCAGCAGCGGTACAAGGCTTAGCAATCAGCCCCAGCATTTT

d_gene: TRBD2
abundance: -
j_gene: TRBJ2-1
v_gene: TRBV30
CDR3aa: CAWSEGAGALYNEQFF
CDR3nt: TGTGCCTGGAGTGAGGGAGCGGGGGCCCTCTACAATGAGCAGTTCTTC

d_gene: TRBD1
abundance: -
j_gene: TRBJ2-7
v_gene: TRBV10-3
CDR3aa: CAIRQQGVFHEQYF
CDR3nt: TGTGCCATCAGACAACAGGGGGTGTTCCACGAGCAGTACTTC

d_gene: TRBD2
abundance: -
j_gene: TRBJ2-2
v_gene: TRBV29-1
CDR3aa: CSVGTAGTSLNTGELFF
CDR3nt: TGCAGCGTTGGGACGGCCGGGACTAGCTTGAACACCGGGGAGCTGTTTTTT

d_gene: -
abundance: -
j_gene: TRBJ2-1
v_gene: TRBV7-6
CDR3aa: CASSQRAGTNEQFF
CDR3nt: TGTGCCAGCAGCCAAAGGGCAGGGACCAATGAGCAGTTCTTC

d_gene: -
abundance: -
j_gene: TRBJ2-1
v_gene: TRBV24-1
CDR3aa: CATSDLAGRGTMGEQFF
CDR3nt: TGTGCCACCAGTGATTTAGCCGGCAGGGGAACAATGGGTGAGCAGTTCTTC